The entry that follows covers one T cell receptor beta chain sequence. The antigen is not known. These data originate in a study of shared clonotypes between healthy human individuals. Study results and limitations: Estimated richness was generally greater in naive than memory subsets.

Each sorted subset replicate got 200 ng genomic DNA, roughly 33,000 genomes. Authors' analysis steps: ImmunoSEQ output held junction-only sequences without quality scores, so filtering differed. Using immunoSEQ multiplex PCR, the repertoire was profiled, and TCRdb retains in-frame clones only, with some absent. Clone size and V and J calls were adopted from that table, with D and trimming inferred from the DNA. The sample yields some 2,000,000 clones, approximately 95% seen once. Between the trimmed V and J ends, which lost 4 bases and 6 bases, there was a span of 11 bases. Germline loops: CDR1 LNHDA, CDR2 SQIVND (reference sequence). The CDR3 has 13 residues.

J is TRBJ2-3 and V is TRBV19; D ambiguous. Sequenced input: naive CD4+ T cells sorted from blood. The subset was: CD45RA+ positively selected. The receptor's source is a man aged 18-30 years in good health. CDR3 sequence: CASSKDPIDTQYF. The CDR3 bases are TGTGCCAGTAGTAAGGACCCCATCGATACGCAGTATTTT.